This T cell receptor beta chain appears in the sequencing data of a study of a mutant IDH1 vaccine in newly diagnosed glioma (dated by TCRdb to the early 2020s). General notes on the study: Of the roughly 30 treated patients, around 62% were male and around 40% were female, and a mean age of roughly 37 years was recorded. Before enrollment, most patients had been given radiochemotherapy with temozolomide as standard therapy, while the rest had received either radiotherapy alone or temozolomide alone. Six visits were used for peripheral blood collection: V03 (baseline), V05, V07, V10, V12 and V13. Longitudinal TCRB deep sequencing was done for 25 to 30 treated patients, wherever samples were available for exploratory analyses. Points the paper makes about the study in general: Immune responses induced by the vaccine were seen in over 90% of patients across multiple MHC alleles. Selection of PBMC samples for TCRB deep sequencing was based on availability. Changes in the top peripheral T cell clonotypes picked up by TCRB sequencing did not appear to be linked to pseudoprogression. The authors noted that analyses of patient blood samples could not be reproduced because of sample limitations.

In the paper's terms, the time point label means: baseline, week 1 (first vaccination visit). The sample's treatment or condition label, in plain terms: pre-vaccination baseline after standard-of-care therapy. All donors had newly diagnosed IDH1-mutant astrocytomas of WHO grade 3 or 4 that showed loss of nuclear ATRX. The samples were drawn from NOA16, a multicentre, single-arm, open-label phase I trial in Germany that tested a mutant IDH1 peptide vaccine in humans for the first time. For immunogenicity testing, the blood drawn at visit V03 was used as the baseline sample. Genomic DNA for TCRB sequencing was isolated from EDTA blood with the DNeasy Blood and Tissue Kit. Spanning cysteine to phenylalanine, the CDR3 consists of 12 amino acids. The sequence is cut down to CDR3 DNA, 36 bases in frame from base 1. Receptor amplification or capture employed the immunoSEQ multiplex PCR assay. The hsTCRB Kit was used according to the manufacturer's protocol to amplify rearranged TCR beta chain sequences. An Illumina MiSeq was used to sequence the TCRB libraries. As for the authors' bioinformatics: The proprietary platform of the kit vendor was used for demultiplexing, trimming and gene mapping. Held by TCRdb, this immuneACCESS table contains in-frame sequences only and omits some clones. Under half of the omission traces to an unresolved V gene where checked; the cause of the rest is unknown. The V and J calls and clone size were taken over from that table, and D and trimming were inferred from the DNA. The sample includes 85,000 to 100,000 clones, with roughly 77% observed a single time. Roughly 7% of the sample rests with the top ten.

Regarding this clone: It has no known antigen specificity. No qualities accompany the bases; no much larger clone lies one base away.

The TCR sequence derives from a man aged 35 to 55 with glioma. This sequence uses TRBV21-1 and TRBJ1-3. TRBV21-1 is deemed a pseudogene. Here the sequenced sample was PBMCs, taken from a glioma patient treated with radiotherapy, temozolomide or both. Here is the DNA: TGTGCCAGCCTTGTGGCTGGAAACACCATATATTTT. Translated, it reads CASLVAGNTIYF.